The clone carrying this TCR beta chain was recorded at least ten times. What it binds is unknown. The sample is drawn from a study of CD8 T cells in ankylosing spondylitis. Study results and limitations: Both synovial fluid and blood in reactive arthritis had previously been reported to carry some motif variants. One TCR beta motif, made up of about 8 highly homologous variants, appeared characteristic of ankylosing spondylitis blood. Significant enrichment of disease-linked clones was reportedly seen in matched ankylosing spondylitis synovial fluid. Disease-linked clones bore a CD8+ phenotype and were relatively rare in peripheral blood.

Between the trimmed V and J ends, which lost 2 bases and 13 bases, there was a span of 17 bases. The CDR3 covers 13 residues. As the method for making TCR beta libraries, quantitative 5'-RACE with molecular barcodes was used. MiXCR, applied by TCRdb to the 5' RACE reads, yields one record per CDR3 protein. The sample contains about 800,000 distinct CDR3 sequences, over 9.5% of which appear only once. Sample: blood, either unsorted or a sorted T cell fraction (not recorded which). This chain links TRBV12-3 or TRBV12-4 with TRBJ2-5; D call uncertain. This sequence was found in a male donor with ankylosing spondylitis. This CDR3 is CASSLTLTTGPYF. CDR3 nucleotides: TGTGCCAGCAGTTTAACGTTGACAACTGGGCCGTACTTC.